This passage covers 22 T cell receptor beta chains from one sample sequenced in a study of cytomegalovirus exposure and HLA in healthy donors. PCR primers comprised 60 Vbeta and 13 Jbeta primers. The repertoire was sequenced with immunoSEQ multiplex PCR; TCRdb's copy has only in-frame clones and lacks some. The table has some 130,000 clones, about 81% seen once; the top ten hold 5.9%. Sequences were obtained from PBMCs. Source of these receptors: a woman in her 40s in good health and CMV-seropositive.

V usage is TRBV19 and J usage is TRBJ1-1; 11 positions match TRBD1. The ends lost 7 bases at V and 2 bases at J; junction bases unmatched: 6. The CDR3 has 15 amino acids. Looked up from germline, CDR1 is LNHDA and CDR2 is SQIVND (reference sequence). CDR3 in DNA: TGTGCCAGTACCCCTGGACAGGGGGCAAACACTGAAGCTTTCTTT. Residues: CASTPGQGANTEAFF.

The chain joins TRBV13 to TRBJ2-7, with 10 nucleotides matching TRBD1. Trimming at V came to 8 bases and at J to 3 bases, leaving 13 bases not matched to a gene. Germline CDR1 reads PRHDT; CDR2 reads FYEKMQ (reference sequence). The CDR3 is 16 amino acids. The CDR3 nucleotides are TGTGCCAGCGACCGGGACAGGGGACCTCGGTTCTACGAGCAGTACTTC. As protein: CASDRDRGPRFYEQYF. Based on the CDR3 plus reference TRBV13 and TRBJ2-7, the full variable domain is AAGVIQSPRHLIKEKRETATLKCYPIPRHDTVYWYQQGPGQDPQFLISFYEKMQSDKGSIPDRFSAQQFSDYHSELNMSSLELGDSALYFCASDRDRGPRFYEQYFGPGTRLTVT.

The chain is built from TRBV6-5 and TRBJ1-1; possibly TRBD1 for D (6 bases). Germline CDR1 and CDR2: MNHEY and SVGAGI. Trimming stripped 6 bases from V and 7 bases from J, with 12 bases between. This CDR3 contains 12 residues. The CDR3 spells CASRNTGFEAFF. CDR3 bases: TGTGCCAGCAGAAATACAGGGTTTGAAGCTTTCTTT.

The chain has TRBV15 and TRBJ1-5, with D uncertain. Looked up from germline, CDR1 is LNHNV and CDR2 is YYDKDF (reference sequence). V was pared by 5 bases and J by 3 bases, with 8 bases between. This CDR3 has 13 amino acids. This CDR3 reads CATSFQANQPQHF. Written as DNA, the CDR3 is TGTGCCACCAGCTTCCAGGCCAATCAGCCCCAGCATTTT.

The chain recombines TRBV19 with TRBJ1-2; 7 nucleotides match TRBD1. After removal of 5 bases from V and 5 bases from J, the junction contained 5 bases not matched to a gene. CDR3 length equals 13 residues. Germline V gives CDR1 LNHDA, CDR2 SQIVND (reference sequence). CDR3: CASSETGQYGYTF. The CDR3 DNA reads TGTGCCAGTAGTGAGACAGGGCAGTATGGCTACACCTTC.

CDR3 in DNA: TGTGCCAGCAGCTTCGGACAGGGTAGAGGCTACACCTTC. Protein: CASSFGQGRGYTF. J is TRBJ1-2 and V is TRBV5-8; the match to TRBD1 covers 8 bases. The J segment lost 8 bases and the V segment lost 2 bases, leaving 5 bases of the junction unmatched. CDR3 size: 13 residues. In germline, CDR1 is SGHTS, CDR2 YDEGEE.

This clone was seen just once. CDR3 sequence: CASRGLAGGHNEQFF. Written as DNA, the CDR3 is TGTGCCAGCAGGGGACTAGCGGGGGGTCACAATGAGCAGTTCTTC. The chain has TRBV6-5 and TRBJ2-1; 15 bases match TRBD2. The length of the CDR3 is 15 residues. Germline CDR1 reads MNHEY; CDR2 reads SVGAGI. The V and J ends lost 6 bases and 5 bases, in that order; junction bases with no gene match: 2.

The chain is built from TRBV27 and TRBJ1-2; 8 bases are shared with TRBD1. With 0 bases clipped from V and 1 base from J, the junction kept 4 bases outside the gene matches. Germline CDR1 MNHEY, CDR2 SMNVEV (reference sequence). The CDR3 loop spans 16 amino acids. CDR3 protein: CASSLSPGGSNYGYTF. The CDR3 nucleotides read TGTGCCAGCAGTTTATCGCCAGGGGGCAGTAACTATGGCTACACCTTC.

V is TRBV20-1 and J is TRBJ2-1; no definite D call. The germline V gene has CDR1 DFQATT and CDR2 SNEGSKA (reference sequence). V lost 3 bases to trimming and J lost 7 bases, with 7 bases between them. The CDR3 has 11 amino acids. For the CDR3, the DNA is TGCAGTGCTAGCCGTTCTAATGAGCAGTTCTTC. This encodes CSASRSNEQFF.

The chain joins TRBV28 to TRBJ1-2; TRBD1 is a possible D gene (5 bases). Trimming pared 6 bases from V and 4 bases from J, leaving 12 bases between. Germline-derived CDR1 and CDR2 are MDHEN and SYDVKM. There are 13 residues in the CDR3. CDR3 loop: CASRVNGGYGYTF. CDR3 DNA sequence: TGTGCCAGCAGGGTTAACGGGGGCTATGGCTACACCTTC.

This clone occurred once. This chain connects TRBV7-8 to TRBJ2-1, with 7 bases matching TRBD2. J gave up 4 bases and V 6 bases, and 6 bases lay outside the gene matches. CDR1 and CDR2 (germline): SGHVS, FQNEAQ. CDR3 length: 14 amino acids. CDR3 amino acids: CASRRSSGYNEQFF. CDR3 coding DNA: TGTGCCAGCAGGCGGTCTAGCGGTTACAATGAGCAGTTCTTC.

The chain links TRBV11-2 to TRBJ1-1; D is possibly TRBD1 (5 bases). This CDR3 is built from 14 residues. Trimming stripped 3 bases from V and 4 bases from J, with 12 bases between. From germline, CDR1 is SGHAT and CDR2 FQNNGV. The CDR3 spells CASSLSQGGTEAFF. CDR3 sequence (DNA): TGTGCCAGCAGCTTGAGTCAGGGAGGCACTGAAGCTTTCTTT.

CDR3 sequence: CASSLVTSGNSHEQFF. The CDR3 DNA sequence: TGCGCCAGCAGCTTGGTGACTAGCGGGAATAGTCATGAGCAGTTCTTC. The chain links TRBV5-1 to TRBJ2-1, with TRBD2 matching over 11 bases. Germline values: CDR1 SGHRS, CDR2 YFSETQ. V gave up 0 bases and J gave up 8 bases; unmatched junction bases: 7. This CDR3 comprises 16 residues. Combining the CDR3 with reference TRBV5-1 and TRBJ2-1 gives the whole variable domain KAGVTQTPRYLIKTRGQQVTLSCSPISGHRSVSWYQQTPGQGLQFLFEYFSETQRNKGNFPGRFSGRQFSNSRSEMNVSTLELGDSALYLCASSLVTSGNSHEQFFGPGTRLTVL.

The chain employs TRBV6-5 and TRBJ2-2; 7 bases match TRBD2. Unmatched junction bases numbered 7, after V lost 8 bases and J lost 4 bases. Per germline, CDR1 MNHEY and CDR2 SVGAGI. The CDR3 spans 14 residues. The CDR3 DNA sequence: TGTGCCAGCTGGGGGGGAGGTAGCACCGGGGAGCTGTTTTTT. Translating gives CASWGGGSTGELFF.

V gene TRBV6-5 combines with J gene TRBJ2-7; 8 nucleotides align to TRBD1. Per germline, CDR1 MNHEY and CDR2 SVGAGI. This CDR3 is built from 15 residues. With 0 bases clipped from V and 7 bases from J, the junction kept 8 bases outside the gene matches. Here the CDR3 DNA reads TGTGCCAGCAGTTACTCGACCCAGGGGGCGAGGGAGCAGTACTTC. Translated, it gives CASSYSTQGAREQYF.

This clone was seen more than once but under ten times. The CDR3 bases are TGTGCCAGTAGTATTCAGGACTCCAATGAGCAGTTCTTC. Its protein is CASSIQDSNEQFF. J is TRBJ2-1 and V is TRBV19, with D perhaps matching TRBD2 (5 bases). CDR1 is LNHDA, CDR2 SQIVND, per germline (reference sequence). V gave up 3 bases and J gave up 6 bases, with 9 bases separating them. The length of the CDR3 is 13 residues.

The gene calls are TRBV5-1 and TRBJ2-5; 13 bases are a match to TRBD2. CDR1 is SGHRS and CDR2 is YFSETQ in the germline V gene. This CDR3 contains 20 residues. V lost 2 bases and J lost 1; bases outside the gene matches: 14. Here the CDR3 DNA reads TGCGCCAGCAGCTTCCCCGGACTAGCGGGAGTCGAAGTACGCCAAGAGACCCAGTACTTC. Protein sequence: CASSFPGLAGVEVRQETQYF. Variable domain in full (rest from reference TRBV5-1 and TRBJ2-5): KAGVTQTPRYLIKTRGQQVTLSCSPISGHRSVSWYQQTPGQGLQFLFEYFSETQRNKGNFPGRFSGRQFSNSRSEMNVSTLELGDSALYLCASSFPGLAGVEVRQETQYFGPGTRLLVL.

The rearrangement links TRBV27 to TRBJ2-1; D may be TRBD1 (5 bases). The germline gives CDR1 MNHEY, CDR2 SMNVEV (reference sequence). The CDR3 runs 12 residues. Trimming pared 3 bases from V and 10 bases from J, leaving 10 bases between. CDR3 loop: CASSLLKGEQFF. DNA of the CDR3: TGTGCCAGCAGTTTGCTCAAGGGGGAGCAGTTCTTC.

This clone was counted a few times. The DNA for the CDR3 is TGTGCCAGCAGCTTAGGAGAATCTGGAAACACCATATATTTT. It codes for CASSLGESGNTIYF. This chain joins TRBV7-2 and TRBJ1-3, with D unclear. Trimming removed 1 base from V and 1 base from J, with 5 bases in between. CDR3 size: 14 residues. Per germline, CDR1 SGHTA and CDR2 FQGNSA.

V and J are TRBV7-9 and TRBJ2-7; no clear D gene. Germline V gene data show CDR1 as SEHNR and CDR2 as FQNEAQ (reference sequence). This CDR3 contains 12 residues. Trimming stripped 3 bases from V and 2 bases from J, with 5 bases between. CDR3 nucleotide sequence: TGTGCCAGCAGCTTTGGGCCCTACGAGCAGTACTTC. Encoded protein: CASSFGPYEQYF.

This clone was seen a few times. The chain recombines TRBV18 with TRBJ1-3; 11 nucleotides agree with TRBD1. Trimming cost V 5 bases and J 8 bases; bases outside gene matches: 5. There are 14 residues in the CDR3. Germline CDR1 KGHSH, CDR2 LQKENI. This CDR3 is CASSKGQGADTIYF. CDR3 nucleotide sequence: TGTGCCAGCTCAAAAGGACAGGGGGCAGACACCATATATTTT. Filled out from reference TRBV18 and TRBJ1-3, the complete variable domain reads NAGVMQNPRHLVRRRGQEARLRCSPMKGHSHVYWYRQLPEEGLKFMVYLQKENIIDESGMPKERFSAEFPKEGPSILRIQQVVRGDSAAYFCASSKGQGADTIYFGEGSWLTVV.

The rearrangement uses TRBV9 and TRBJ2-2; TRBD2 might be the D (5 bases). The CDR3 consists of 17 residues. CDR1 and CDR2 (germline): SGDLS, YYNGEE. Trimming stripped 0 bases from V and 1 base from J, with 13 bases between. The CDR3 reads CASSVGSLVGNTGELFF. CDR3 nucleotides: TGTGCCAGCAGCGTAGGCTCACTAGTGGGGAACACCGGGGAGCTGTTTTTT.